This T cell receptor (beta chain) was captured by sequencing in a study of human T cells and chemical hapten exposure (dated by TCRdb to the early 2020s). General notes on the study: For sensitization, 2% DPC in acetone was applied to a roughly 2 cm by roughly 2 cm area of upper inner arm skin. The mostly female patient cohort included alopecia areata with under or over 50% scalp involvement, alopecia totalis and alopecia universalis. Weekly therapeutic DPC doses were additionally applied to the scalp of patients throughout the approximately 23-week study period. Libraries were pooled for sequencing, and per-sample TCR yields varied mainly because of small differences in library volumes within the pool. Blood samples were taken from patients before sensitization (week 0) and then at 2, 6 and about 24 weeks after DPC sensitization. About 29 alopecia patients gave blood for TCR sequencing at one to four time points (pre-sensitization, 2, 6 and 24 weeks). Patch testing was performed on the upper back with Finn chambers containing 0.01% DPC, and the patch tests were scored after 6 days according to International Contact Dermatitis Research Group standards. The study tracked peripheral blood TCR repertoire changes in vivo during primary and secondary sensitization to the hapten diphenylcyclopropenone (DPC) in alopecia patients.

The label giving this sample's time point can be read as: patch test 1, 2 weeks after DPC sensitization. Per the publication, the treatment or condition label means: therapeutic diphenylcyclopropenone sensitization with weekly scalp DPC. Blood at each patch-test visit was drawn before the patch test was applied. Patients were considered eligible if aged 18 to 70, diagnosed with alopecia and deemed suitable for DPC therapy, and patients were excluded if pregnant. Total RNA was extracted from unfractionated whole blood collected in Tempus Blood RNA tubes. The library relied on RACE. Sequenced on a NextSeq 500. During library preparation, unique molecular identifiers were attached to individual cDNA molecules so that TCRs could be counted quantitatively and reproducibly. From each blood RNA sample, both TCR alpha and TCR beta chains were sequenced. The study's processing was this. The median number of TCRs per sample was approximately 96,000, ranging from about 20,000 to 690,600. The Decombinator software suite was used to annotate the V, J and CDR3 of the TCR reads. For the PS versus PT1 abundance plots, all samples were subsampled to the same number of TCRs (28,000). TCRs were defined as expanded if absent before sensitization and observed at least eight times at the 2-week time point. The raw public reads went through TCRdb reprocessing: fastp at Q25, MiXCR clone calling, in-frame beta chains kept. Records with the same CDR3 protein are collapsed into one entry carrying the most frequent genes and DNA. These V and J calls rely on TCRdb rather than the paper's analysis. Across this sample there are approximately 74,000 distinct CDR3 sequences, with about 31% seen only once. The ten biggest clones cover 8.9% of the sample.

Including cysteine and phenylalanine, the CDR3 has 11 amino acids. Only CDR3 DNA remains: 33 bases, in frame from the first base. CDR1 and CDR2 (SQVTM, ANQGSEA) derive from the germline V gene. This clonotype was found a few times. Which antigen it targets is not known. At one end the junction does not follow the germline gene, possibly because of a read error. What the authors observed across the whole study: A positive correlation was found between the number of PT1 expanded TCRs and patch test score, with significance reached at thresholds 8, 16 and 32 but not 4. Compared with pre-sensitization or healthy control sets, expanded TCRs formed significantly more large CDR3 similarity clusters, which is consistent with antigen-driven responses. The number of TCRs above 1 in 1000 frequency did not change with DPC sensitization; there was no evidence of global repertoire structure alterations. Repeated subsampling changed both the strength of the expansion versus patch-test correlation and the threshold at which the correlation became significant. All patients had alopecia, a presumed autoimmune disease, so their immune response might differ from that of healthy individuals.

The V and J genes are TRBV29-1 and TRBJ2-7; a weak D assignment points to TRBD1 (6 bases agree). The sequence came from a man aged 35 to 55 with alopecia areata. Some clones in this sample may be carry-over from other donors' samples. Sequences were derived from whole blood, sampled in connection with sensitization to the hapten diphenylcyclopropenone (DPC). The CDR3 has the sequence CSVELGTSLFF. The sequenced DNA: TGCAGCGTTGAGTTGGGGACATCCCTGTTCTTC.